These 30 T cell receptor beta chains share one sample of origin, sequenced in a study of control samples from healthy donors and cancer patients (dated by TCRdb to between 2020 and 2021). Receptor amplification or capture employed the immunoSEQ multiplex PCR assay. TCRdb stores this immuneACCESS table with in-frame sequences only. Part of the clones is absent; in the studies checked, under half of the shortfall reflects unresolved V genes, and no reason is known for the rest. The sample table lists about 120,000 clones, 88% of them with a count of one. The top ten hold roughly 4% of the sample. Sequencing was performed on PBMCs. The receptor set was obtained from an older woman with lung cancer.

The sample holds a few counts of this clone. The V and J genes are TRBV19 and TRBJ1-2; D ambiguous. Germline CDR1 LNHDA, CDR2 SQIVND (reference sequence). The CDR3 has 14 residues. V lost 2 bases and J 3 bases, leaving 10 bases between the germline ends. Written as DNA, the CDR3 is TGTGCCAGTAGTATACTGGGCCCGGACTATGGCTACACCTTC. Protein product: CASSILGPDYGYTF.

The chain couples TRBV11-2 to TRBJ1-3; the D is unclear. V lost 0 bases to trimming and J lost 0 bases, with 3 bases between them. The CDR3 contains 14 residues. CDR1 and CDR2 from the germline V gene are SGHAT and FQNNGV. The CDR3 DNA sequence: TGTGCCAGCAGCTTAGAGCGCTCTGGAAACACCATATATTTT. This encodes CASSLERSGNTIYF.

This chain links TRBV4-1 with TRBJ1-6, with TRBD1 as a possible D gene (6 bases). Germline-derived CDR1 and CDR2 are MGHRA and YSYEKL. The CDR3 is 16 residues long. Trimming removed 1 base at V and 7 bases at J, with 14 bases between. The CDR3 DNA sequence: TGCGCCAGCAGCCAAGTCACAGGGTTAGGCAATTCACCCCTCCACTTT. Translating gives CASSQVTGLGNSPLHF.

The V gene is TRBV4-2, the J gene TRBJ2-7; TRBD2 matches 10 bases. The germline CDR1 and CDR2 sequences are LGHNA and YNFKEQ. Trimming cost V 0 bases and J 7 bases; bases outside gene matches: 6. The CDR3 consists of 15 residues. The CDR3 coding sequence is TGTGCCAGCAGCCAAGATAATAGCGGGAGGCTTGAGCAGTACTTC. It is translated as CASSQDNSGRLEQYF.

The chain combines TRBV19 with TRBJ1-1, with D unresolved. With 3 bases removed from V and 6 bases from J, the gap between germline ends came to 11 bases. CDR1 LNHDA and CDR2 SQIVND come from the germline V gene (reference sequence). This CDR3 is built from 13 residues. CDR3 amino acids: CASSMVEGSEAFF. Here the CDR3 DNA reads TGTGCCAGTAGTATGGTCGAGGGCTCTGAAGCTTTCTTT.

Of note for this clone: This specimen includes other DNA sequences encoding the same CDR3. V and J are TRBV7-2 and TRBJ2-7; 7 nucleotides line up with TRBD2. The CDR3 spans 14 residues. Trimming took 1 base from V and 3 from J; bases not matched to a gene: 3. Germline CDR1 and CDR2: SGHTA and FQGNSA. The CDR3: CASSLGGGFYEQYF. CDR3 in DNA: TGTGCCAGCAGCTTAGGGGGGGGATTCTACGAGCAGTACTTC.

This chain joins TRBV19 and TRBJ1-6, with D unresolved. The CDR3 loop spans 15 amino acids. V gave up 3 bases and J gave up 8 bases, with 14 bases separating them. Per germline, CDR1 LNHDA and CDR2 SQIVND (reference sequence). The CDR3 loop is CASSISPSDYSPLHF. CDR3 in DNA: TGTGCCAGTAGTATTTCTCCCAGTGATTATTCACCCCTCCACTTT.

This rearrangement joins TRBV7-8 to TRBJ2-1, with TRBD2 matching over 7 bases. Germline values: CDR1 SGHVS, CDR2 FQNEAQ. The CDR3 extends over 17 amino acids. V was clipped by 5 bases and J by 4 bases; unmatched bases: 14. CDR3 DNA sequence: TGTGCCAGCAGCCTAGTACCGGCGGGAGCCGTTTACAATGAGCAGTTCTTC. It codes for CASSLVPAGAVYNEQFF. The whole variable domain, remainder taken from reference TRBV7-8 and TRBJ2-1, is GAGVSQSPRYKVAKRGQDVALRCDPISGHVSLFWYQQALGQGPEFLTYFQNEAQLDKSGLPSDRFFAERPEGSVSTLKIQRTQQEDSAVYLCASSLVPAGAVYNEQFFGPGTRLTVL.

The rearrangement links TRBV19 to TRBJ1-2, with 7 nucleotides matching TRBD1. The CDR3 loop spans 13 amino acids. Germline V gives CDR1 LNHDA, CDR2 SQIVND (reference sequence). The ends lost 5 bases at V and 2 bases at J; junction bases unmatched: 2. The CDR3 region has the DNA TGTGCCAGTAGTGCGGACAGGAACTATGGCTACACCTTC. Its translation: CASSADRNYGYTF.

The chain joins TRBV12-5 to TRBJ1-3; weak D call: TRBD1 (5 bases). CDR3 size: 14 residues. Germline CDR1 and CDR2: LGHNT and FRNRAP. Between the trimmed V and J ends, which lost 6 bases and 0 bases, there was a span of 9 bases. The CDR3: CASGPTASGNTIYF. The CDR3 DNA reads TGTGCTAGTGGCCCGACAGCCTCTGGAAACACCATATATTTT. Complete variable domain (other parts from reference TRBV12-5 and TRBJ1-3): DARVTQTPRHKVTEMGQEVTMRCQPILGHNTVFWYRQTMMQGLELLAYFRNRAPLDDSGMPKDRFSAEMPDATLATLKIQPSEPRDSAVYFCASGPTASGNTIYFGEGSWLTVV.

The V call is TRBV15, the J call TRBJ1-2, with TRBD1 matching 7 bases. The germline CDR1 and CDR2 sequences are LNHNV and YYDKDF (reference sequence). Trimming at V came to 0 bases and at J to 8 bases, leaving 9 bases not matched to a gene. The CDR3 extends over 15 amino acids. CDR3: CATSREGQPYGGYTF. The CDR3 nucleotides read TGTGCCACCAGCAGAGAGGGACAGCCATATGGGGGCTACACCTTC. The full variable domain, completed using reference TRBV15 and TRBJ1-2, is DAMVIQNPRYQVTQFGKPVTLSCSQTLNHNVMYWYQQKSSQAPKLLFHYYDKDFNNEADTPDNFQSRRPNTSFCFLDIRSPGLGDTAMYLCATSREGQPYGGYTFGSGTRLTVV.

The chain uses TRBV19 and TRBJ1-3; no clear D. This CDR3 region has 14 residues. Germline V CDR1 and CDR2: LNHDA, SQIVND (reference sequence). Between the trimmed V and J ends, which lost 5 bases and 0 bases, there was a span of 8 bases. CDR3 protein: CASSVMDSGNTIYF. CDR3 nucleotide sequence: TGTGCCAGTAGTGTGATGGACTCTGGAAACACCATATATTTT.

The V gene is TRBV9, the J gene TRBJ2-7, with 9 bases that match TRBD1. This CDR3 contains 15 residues. CDR1 is SGDLS and CDR2 is YYNGEE in the germline V gene. Unmatched junction bases numbered 10, after V lost 4 bases and J lost 5 bases. The CDR3 is CASSPRGQGGDEQYF. DNA of the CDR3: TGTGCCAGCAGCCCTAGGGGACAGGGTGGCGACGAGCAGTACTTC.

This clone was seen more than once but under ten times. V usage is TRBV30 and J usage is TRBJ2-7, with TRBD1 identical over 7 bases. J was trimmed by 4 bases and V by 4 bases; bases with no gene match: 10. The CDR3 covers 14 residues. Per germline, CDR1 GTSNPN and CDR2 SVGIG (reference sequence). CDR3 amino acids: CAWTNYRTGYEQYF. CDR3 nucleotides: TGTGCCTGGACTAACTACAGGACAGGTTACGAGCAGTACTTC.

The chain links TRBV28 to TRBJ1-2; possibly TRBD1 for D (5 bases). The CDR3 contains 16 residues. The V end was cut by 4 bases, the J end by 4 bases, with 19 bases between. The germline gives CDR1 MDHEN, CDR2 SYDVKM. CDR3 nucleotides: TGTGCCAGCAGTTCGACCGGGACGGAGGTTCTCTATGGCTACACCTTC. Translating gives CASSSTGTEVLYGYTF.

CDR3 sequence (DNA): TGTGCTACCGCGACAGGATCGAACACCGGGGAGCTGTTTTTT. Translating gives CATATGSNTGELFF. The chain uses TRBV12-5 and TRBJ2-2, with D tentatively TRBD1 (6 bases). V was trimmed by 10 bases and J by 0 bases, leaving 12 bases between them. The CDR3 consists of 14 residues. The germline V gene encodes CDR1 LGHNT and CDR2 FRNRAP.

This chain joins TRBV18 and TRBJ1-1; D possibly corresponds to TRBD1 (6 bases). Per the germline V gene, CDR1 is KGHSH and CDR2 is LQKENI. The CDR3 length is 17 residues. V was pared by 2 bases and J by 0 bases, with 16 bases between. CDR3 region: CASSPTDMGGVNTEAFF. The CDR3, as DNA: TGTGCCAGCTCACCAACGGATATGGGGGGCGTGAACACTGAAGCTTTCTTT.

This clone was observed a few times. The rearrangement links TRBV7-3 to TRBJ2-2; no definite D call. The CDR3 covers 15 residues. Germline CDR1 and CDR2: SGHTA and FQGTGA. Trimming shortened V by 2 bases and J by 4 bases, and 11 bases separated the two germline ends. CDR3 region: CASSLSRASTGELFF. The CDR3 DNA sequence: TGTGCCAGCAGCTTATCTAGGGCGAGCACCGGGGAGCTGTTTTTT.

This CDR3 reads CASSWPDGGGSNEQFF. The CDR3 DNA follows: TGCGCCAGCAGCTGGCCCGACGGGGGGGGCTCCAATGAGCAGTTCTTC. The chain couples TRBV5-1 to TRBJ2-1; 8 bases map to TRBD2. CDR3 length equals 16 residues. CDR1 is SGHRS and CDR2 is YFSETQ in the germline V gene. Losses at the gene ends were 3 bases for V and 6 bases for J; bases not matched to a gene: 11.

The genes are TRBV7-2 and TRBJ1-5, with D possibly being TRBD1 (6 bases). This CDR3 comprises 14 residues. The V gene's germline CDR1 is SGHTA and CDR2 FQGNSA. With 5 bases removed from V and 3 bases from J, the gap between germline ends came to 11 bases. Written as DNA, the CDR3 is TGTGCCAGCAGCGAGGGACAACCCAATCAGCCCCAGCATTTT. This encodes CASSEGQPNQPQHF.

The rearrangement links TRBV6-2 or TRBV6-3 to TRBJ2-1; D might be TRBD2 (7 bases). This CDR3 has 14 amino acids. Trimming removed 5 bases at V and 10 bases at J, with 18 bases between. CDR1 is MNHEY, CDR2 SVGEGT, per germline. The CDR3 is CASSPLLSGTEQFF. CDR3 DNA: TGTGCCAGCAGTCCGCTTCTGAGCGGGACAGAGCAGTTCTTC.

This sequence joins TRBV5-4 and TRBJ2-7; the match to TRBD1 covers 7 bases. The V and J ends lost 4 bases and 5 bases, in that order; junction bases with no gene match: 9. The CDR3 is 14 residues long. Germline V gene lookup returns CDR1 SGHNT and CDR2 YYREEE (reference sequence). The CDR3 loop reads CASSRGQSFNEQYF. In DNA, the CDR3 is TGTGCCAGCAGCCGGGGACAGAGTTTCAACGAGCAGTACTTC.

The gene calls are TRBV9 and TRBJ1-1; tentatively, D is TRBD1 (6 bases). This CDR3 is built from 14 residues. Germline CDR1 SGDLS, CDR2 YYNGEE. V was clipped by 0 bases and J by 3 bases, with 9 bases between them. CDR3 amino acids: CASSVVGGYTEAFF. In nucleotides, the CDR3 is TGTGCCAGCAGCGTAGTCGGGGGCTACACTGAAGCTTTCTTT.

The chain couples TRBV7-8 to TRBJ2-3, with 14 nucleotides matching TRBD2. Trimming cost V 4 bases and J 6 bases; bases outside gene matches: 3. The germline V gene encodes CDR1 SGHVS and CDR2 FQNEAQ. This CDR3 is built from 15 residues. This CDR3 is CASSSGLAGVDTQYF. The DNA for the CDR3 is TGTGCCAGCAGCTCGGGACTAGCGGGAGTGGATACGCAGTATTTT.

V is TRBV5-1 and J is TRBJ2-5, with 8 bases identical to TRBD2. V was pared by 10 bases and J by 5 bases, with 19 bases of the junction left unmatched. The length of the CDR3 is 16 residues. Per the germline V gene, CDR1 is SGHRS and CDR2 is YFSETQ. CDR3 coding DNA: TGCGCCCGCCGGGAGGGCACTCGACCGGGGGGGGAGACCCAGTACTTC. It encodes CARREGTRPGGETQYF. The whole variable domain, filled in from reference TRBV5-1 and TRBJ2-5, reads KAGVTQTPRYLIKTRGQQVTLSCSPISGHRSVSWYQQTPGQGLQFLFEYFSETQRNKGNFPGRFSGRQFSNSRSEMNVSTLELGDSALYLCARREGTRPGGETQYFGPGTRLLVL.

This clone was picked up a small number of times. The chain links TRBV18 to TRBJ1-4; D is ambiguous. With 0 bases removed from V and 4 bases from J, the gap between germline ends came to 6 bases. Looked up from germline, CDR1 is KGHSH and CDR2 is LQKENI. The CDR3 is 14 amino acids. The CDR3 bases are TGTGCCAGCTCACCACCGGGGAATAATGAAAAACTGTTTTTT. It encodes CASSPPGNNEKLFF.

The chain uses TRBV15 and TRBJ1-1, with TRBD1 matching 11 bases. This CDR3 spans 15 amino acids. The ends lost 4 bases at V and 5 bases at J; junction bases unmatched: 6. Germline lookup yields CDR1 LNHNV and CDR2 YYDKDF (reference sequence). CDR3: CATSTRTGGSTEAFF. The CDR3 coding sequence is TGTGCCACCAGCACTCGGACAGGGGGCAGTACTGAAGCTTTCTTT. Full variable domain (rest looked up from reference TRBV15 and TRBJ1-1): DAMVIQNPRYQVTQFGKPVTLSCSQTLNHNVMYWYQQKSSQAPKLLFHYYDKDFNNEADTPDNFQSRRPNTSFCFLDIRSPGLGDTAMYLCATSTRTGGSTEAFFGQGTRLTVV.

The chain carries TRBV7-2 and TRBJ2-1; TRBD2 aligns across 7 bases. The CDR3 covers 17 residues. CDR1 SGHTA and CDR2 FQGNSA come from the germline V gene. The ends lost 2 bases at V and 0 bases at J; junction bases unmatched: 7. The CDR3 region is CASSLFSGQSSYNEQFF. DNA for the CDR3: TGTGCCAGCAGCTTATTTAGCGGGCAGAGCTCCTACAATGAGCAGTTCTTC.

V is TRBV15 and J is TRBJ2-1; 12 nucleotides line up with TRBD2. From germline, CDR1 is LNHNV and CDR2 YYDKDF (reference sequence). This CDR3 is 16 amino acids long. With 3 bases clipped from V and 6 bases from J, the junction kept 6 bases outside the gene matches. Here the CDR3 DNA reads TGTGCCACCAGCAGGGCTAGCGGGGGGGAGGGCAATGAGCAGTTCTTC. Its protein is CATSRASGGEGNEQFF.

The chain couples TRBV6-1 to TRBJ1-5; 7 bases line up with TRBD1. Germline lookup yields CDR1 MNHNS and CDR2 SASEGT. The CDR3 is 16 residues long. Trimming took 1 base from V and 7 from J; bases not matched to a gene: 10. The DNA of the CDR3 is TGTGCCAGCAGTGAAGTTTTCGAGGGGGCTTACCAGCCCCAGCATTTT. Its translation: CASSEVFEGAYQPQHF.